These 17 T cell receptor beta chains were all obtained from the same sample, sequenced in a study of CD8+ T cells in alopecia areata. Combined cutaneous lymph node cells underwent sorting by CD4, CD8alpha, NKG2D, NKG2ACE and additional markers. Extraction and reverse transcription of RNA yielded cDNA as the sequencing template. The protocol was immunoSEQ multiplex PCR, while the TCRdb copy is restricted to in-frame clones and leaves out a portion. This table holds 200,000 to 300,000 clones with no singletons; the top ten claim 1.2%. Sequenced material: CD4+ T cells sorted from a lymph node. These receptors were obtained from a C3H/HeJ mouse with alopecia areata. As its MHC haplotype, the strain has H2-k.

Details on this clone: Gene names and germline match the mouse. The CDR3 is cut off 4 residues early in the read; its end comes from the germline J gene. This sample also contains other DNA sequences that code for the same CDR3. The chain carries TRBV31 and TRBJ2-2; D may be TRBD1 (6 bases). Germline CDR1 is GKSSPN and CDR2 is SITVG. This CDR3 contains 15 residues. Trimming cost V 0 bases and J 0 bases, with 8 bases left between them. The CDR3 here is CAWSLRTANTGQLYF. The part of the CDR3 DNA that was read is TGTGCCTGGAGTCTGAGGACAGCAAACACCGGG.

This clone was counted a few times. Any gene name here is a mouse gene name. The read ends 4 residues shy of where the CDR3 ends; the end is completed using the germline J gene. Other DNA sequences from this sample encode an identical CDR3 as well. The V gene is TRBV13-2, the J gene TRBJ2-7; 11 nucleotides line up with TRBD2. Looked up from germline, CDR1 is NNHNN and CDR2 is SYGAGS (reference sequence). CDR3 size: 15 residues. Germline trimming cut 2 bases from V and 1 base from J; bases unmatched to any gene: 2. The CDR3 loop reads CASGEGTGGSYEQYF. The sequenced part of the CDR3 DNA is TGTGCCAGCGGTGAGGGGACTGGGGGATCCTAT.

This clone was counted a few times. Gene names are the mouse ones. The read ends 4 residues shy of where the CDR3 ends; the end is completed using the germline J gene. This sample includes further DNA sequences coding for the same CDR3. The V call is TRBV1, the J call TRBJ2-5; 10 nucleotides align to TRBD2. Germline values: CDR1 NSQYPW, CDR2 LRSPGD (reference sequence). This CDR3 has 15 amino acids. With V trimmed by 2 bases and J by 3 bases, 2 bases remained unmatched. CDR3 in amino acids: CTCSAHWGGQDTQYF. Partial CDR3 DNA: TGCACCTGCAGTGCACACTGGGGGGGGCAAGAC.

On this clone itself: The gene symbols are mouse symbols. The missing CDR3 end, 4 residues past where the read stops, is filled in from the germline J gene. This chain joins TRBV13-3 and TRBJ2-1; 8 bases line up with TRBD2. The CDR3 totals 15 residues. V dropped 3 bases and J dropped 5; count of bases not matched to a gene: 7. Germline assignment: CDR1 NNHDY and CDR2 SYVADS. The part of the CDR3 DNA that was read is TGTGCCAGCAGTGGCGGGGACTGGAGGGATGCT. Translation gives CASSGGDWRDA. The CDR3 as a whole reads CASSGGDWRDAEQFF.

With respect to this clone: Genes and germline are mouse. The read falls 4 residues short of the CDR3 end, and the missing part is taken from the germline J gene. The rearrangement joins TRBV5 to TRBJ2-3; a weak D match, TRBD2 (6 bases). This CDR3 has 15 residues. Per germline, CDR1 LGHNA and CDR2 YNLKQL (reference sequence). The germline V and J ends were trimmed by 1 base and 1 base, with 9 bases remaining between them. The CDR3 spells CASSQAGVGAETLYF. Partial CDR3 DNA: TGTGCCAGCAGCCAAGCTGGGGTCGGTGCAGAA.

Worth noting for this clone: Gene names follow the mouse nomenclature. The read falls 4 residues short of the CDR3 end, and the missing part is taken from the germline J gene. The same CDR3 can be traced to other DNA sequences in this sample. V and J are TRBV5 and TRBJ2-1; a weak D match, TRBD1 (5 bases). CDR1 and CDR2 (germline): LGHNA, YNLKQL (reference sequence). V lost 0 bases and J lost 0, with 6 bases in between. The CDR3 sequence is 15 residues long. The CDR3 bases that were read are TGTGCCAGCAGCCAAGAAGGGGATAACTATGCT. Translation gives CASSQEGDNYA. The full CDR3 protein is CASSQEGDNYAEQFF.

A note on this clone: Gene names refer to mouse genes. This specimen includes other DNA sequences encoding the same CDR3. The CDR3 DNA, read in part, is TGTGCCTGGAGTCTTTGGGGGGACCAAGAC. Translating gives CAWSLWGDQD. The complete CDR3 protein is CAWSLWGDQDTQYF. The V gene is TRBV31, the J gene TRBJ2-5, with 7 bases aligning to TRBD2. The sequenced fragment ends 4 residues before the CDR3 boundary, so the rest is inferred from the germline J gene. V was pared by 0 bases and J by 1 base, with 1 base of the junction left unmatched. CDR1 GKSSPN and CDR2 SITVG come from the germline V gene. The CDR3 extends over 14 amino acids.

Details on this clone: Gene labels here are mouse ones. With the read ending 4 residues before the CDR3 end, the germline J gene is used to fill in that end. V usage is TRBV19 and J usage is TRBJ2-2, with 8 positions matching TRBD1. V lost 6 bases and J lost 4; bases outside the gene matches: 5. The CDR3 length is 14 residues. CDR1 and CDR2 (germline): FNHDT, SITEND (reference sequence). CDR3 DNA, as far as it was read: TGTGCCAGCATCCAGACAGGGGTCACCGGG. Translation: CASIQTGVTG. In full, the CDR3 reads CASIQTGVTGQLYF.

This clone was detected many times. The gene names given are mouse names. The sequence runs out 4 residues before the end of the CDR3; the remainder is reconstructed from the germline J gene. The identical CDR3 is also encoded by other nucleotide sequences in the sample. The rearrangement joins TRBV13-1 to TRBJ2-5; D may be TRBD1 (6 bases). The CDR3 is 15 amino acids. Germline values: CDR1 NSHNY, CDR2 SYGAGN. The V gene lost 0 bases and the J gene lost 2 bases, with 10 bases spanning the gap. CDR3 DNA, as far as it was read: TGTGCCAGCAGTGATGCCAGGGGAGGCCAAGAC. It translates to CASSDARGGQD. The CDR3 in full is CASSDARGGQDTQYF.

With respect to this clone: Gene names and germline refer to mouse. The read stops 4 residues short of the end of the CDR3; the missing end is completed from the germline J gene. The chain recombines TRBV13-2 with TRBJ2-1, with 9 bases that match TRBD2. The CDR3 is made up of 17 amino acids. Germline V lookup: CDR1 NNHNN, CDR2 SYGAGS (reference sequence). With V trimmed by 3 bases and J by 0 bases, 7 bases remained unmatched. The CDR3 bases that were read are TGTGCCAGCGGTGTCCCGACTGGGGGCCTTAACTATGCT. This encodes CASGVPTGGLNYA. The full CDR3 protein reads CASGVPTGGLNYAEQFF.

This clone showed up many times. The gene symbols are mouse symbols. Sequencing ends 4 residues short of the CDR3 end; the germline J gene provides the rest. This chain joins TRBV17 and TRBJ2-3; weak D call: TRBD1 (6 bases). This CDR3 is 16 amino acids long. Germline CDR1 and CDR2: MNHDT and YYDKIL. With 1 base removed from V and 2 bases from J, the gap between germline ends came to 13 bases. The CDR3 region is CASSRGVRGTAETLYF. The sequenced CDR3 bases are TGTGCTAGCAGTAGAGGGGTCAGGGGAACTGCAGAA.

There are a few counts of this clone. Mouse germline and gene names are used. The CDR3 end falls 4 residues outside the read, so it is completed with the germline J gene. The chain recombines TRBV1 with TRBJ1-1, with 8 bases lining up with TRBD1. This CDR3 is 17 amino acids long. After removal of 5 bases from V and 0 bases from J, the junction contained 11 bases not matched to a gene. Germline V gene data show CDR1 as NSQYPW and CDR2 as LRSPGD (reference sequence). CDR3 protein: CTCSTGTGGRANTEVFF. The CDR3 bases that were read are TGCACCTGCAGTACCGGGACAGGAGGACGTGCAAACACA. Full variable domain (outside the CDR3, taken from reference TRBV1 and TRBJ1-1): VTLLEQNPRWRLVPRGQAVNLRCILKNSQYPWMSWYQQDLQKQLQWLFTLRSPGDKEVKSLPGADYLATRVTDTELRLQVANMSQGRTLYCTCSTGTGGRANTEVFFGKGTRLTVV.

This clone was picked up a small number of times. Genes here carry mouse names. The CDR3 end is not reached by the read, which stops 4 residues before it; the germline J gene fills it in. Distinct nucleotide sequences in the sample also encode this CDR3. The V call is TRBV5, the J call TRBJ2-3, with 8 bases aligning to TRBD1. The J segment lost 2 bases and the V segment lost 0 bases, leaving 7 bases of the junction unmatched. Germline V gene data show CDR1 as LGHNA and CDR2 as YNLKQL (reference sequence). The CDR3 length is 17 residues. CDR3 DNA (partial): TGTGCCAGCAGCCAAGATGGCAGGGGGCGGGATGCAGAA. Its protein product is CASSQDGRGRDAE. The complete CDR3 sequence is CASSQDGRGRDAETLYF.

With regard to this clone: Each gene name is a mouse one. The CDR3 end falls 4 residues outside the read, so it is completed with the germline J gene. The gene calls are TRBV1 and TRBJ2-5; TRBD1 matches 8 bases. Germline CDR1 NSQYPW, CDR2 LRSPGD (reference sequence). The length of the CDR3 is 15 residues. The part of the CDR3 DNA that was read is TGCACCTGCAGTGCAGAAGGACAGGGAGGAGAC. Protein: CTCSAEGQGGD. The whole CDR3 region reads CTCSAEGQGGDTQYF. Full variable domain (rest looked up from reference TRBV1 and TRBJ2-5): VTLLEQNPRWRLVPRGQAVNLRCILKNSQYPWMSWYQQDLQKQLQWLFTLRSPGDKEVKSLPGADYLATRVTDTELRLQVANMSQGRTLYCTCSAEGQGGDTQYFGPGTRLLVL.

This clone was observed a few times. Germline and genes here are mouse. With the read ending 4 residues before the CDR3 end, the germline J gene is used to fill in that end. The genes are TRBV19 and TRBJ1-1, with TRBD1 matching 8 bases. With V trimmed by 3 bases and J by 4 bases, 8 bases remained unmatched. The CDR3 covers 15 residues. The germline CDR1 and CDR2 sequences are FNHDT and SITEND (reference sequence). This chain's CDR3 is CASSTPQGAITEVFF. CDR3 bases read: TGTGCCAGCAGTACCCCTCAGGGGGCGATCACA.

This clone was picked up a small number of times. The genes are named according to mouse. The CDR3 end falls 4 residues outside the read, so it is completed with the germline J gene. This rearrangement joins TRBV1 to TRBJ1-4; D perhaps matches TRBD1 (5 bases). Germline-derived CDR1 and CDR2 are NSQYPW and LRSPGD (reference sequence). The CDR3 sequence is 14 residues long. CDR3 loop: CTCSADRGVERLFF. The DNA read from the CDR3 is TGCACCTGCAGTGCAGATCGGGGGGTCGAA.

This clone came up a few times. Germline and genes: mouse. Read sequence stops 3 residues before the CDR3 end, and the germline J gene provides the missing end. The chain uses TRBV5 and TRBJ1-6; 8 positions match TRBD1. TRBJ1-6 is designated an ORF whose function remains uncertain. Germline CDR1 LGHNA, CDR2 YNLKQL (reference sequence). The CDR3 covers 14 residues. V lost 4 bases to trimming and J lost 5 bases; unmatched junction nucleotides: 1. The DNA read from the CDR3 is TGTGCCAGCAGCCGGGGACAGGATAATTCGCCC. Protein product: CASSRGQDNSP. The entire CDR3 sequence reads CASSRGQDNSPLYF.